This T cell receptor beta chain was recorded in a study of tumor and adjacent non-tumor tissue in lung cancer. Study-level background: Patients comprised roughly 12 adenocarcinoma, a couple of squamous cell carcinoma and 1 small cell lung cancer. The patients, approximately nine men and several women, were roughly 30 to 85 with stage I to III disease. Findings and limits, study-wide: Compared with tumor, normal lung showed significantly lower TCR diversity.

The library came from three nested PCR rounds adapted from ARM-PCR protocols. TCRdb reprocessed the multiplex PCR reads with MiXCR, giving one entry per CDR3 protein. The data hold 77,000 or so distinct CDR3 sequences, with under 85% observed a single time. Turning to this clonotype: Antigen unknown. One end of the junction fails to match germline, which may point to a read error.

No cell sorting was done before RNA was extracted from the tissue. Germline assignment: CDR1 SGHAT and CDR2 FQNNGV. The CDR3 is 14 residues long. The sequenced material came from lung tumor tissue. The J gene is TRBJ2-2, the V gene TRBV11-2, with a tentative D call TRBD2 (5 bases). This sequence originates from a woman aged 45-65 years with non-small cell lung cancer. The CDR3 bases are TGTGCTAGTGGCTATACTAGAGACACCGGGAAGCTGTTTTTT. Translating it yields CASGYTRDTGKLFF.